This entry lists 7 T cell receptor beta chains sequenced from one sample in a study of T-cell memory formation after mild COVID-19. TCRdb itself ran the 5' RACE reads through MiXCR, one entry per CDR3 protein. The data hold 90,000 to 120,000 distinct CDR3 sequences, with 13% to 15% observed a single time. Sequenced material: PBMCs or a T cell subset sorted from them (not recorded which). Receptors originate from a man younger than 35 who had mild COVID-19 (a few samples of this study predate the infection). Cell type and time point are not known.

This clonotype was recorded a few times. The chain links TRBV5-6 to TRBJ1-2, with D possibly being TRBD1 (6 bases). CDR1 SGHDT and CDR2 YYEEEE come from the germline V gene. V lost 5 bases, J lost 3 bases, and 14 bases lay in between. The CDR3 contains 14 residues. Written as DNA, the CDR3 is TGTGCCAGCAGTCCGGGGGGCAGCTACTATGGCTACACCTTC. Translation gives CASSPGGSYYGYTF.

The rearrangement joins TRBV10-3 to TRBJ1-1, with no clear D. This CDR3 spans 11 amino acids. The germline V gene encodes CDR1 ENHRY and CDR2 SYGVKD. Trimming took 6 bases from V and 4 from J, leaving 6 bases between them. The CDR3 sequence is CAISQATEAFF. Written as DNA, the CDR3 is TGTGCCATCAGCCAGGCCACTGAAGCTTTCTTT.

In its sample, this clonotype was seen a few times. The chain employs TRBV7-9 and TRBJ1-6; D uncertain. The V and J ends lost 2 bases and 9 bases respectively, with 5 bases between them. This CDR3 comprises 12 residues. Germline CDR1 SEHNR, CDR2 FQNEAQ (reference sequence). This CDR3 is CASSLRGSPLHF. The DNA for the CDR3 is TGTGCCAGCAGCTTACGTGGTTCACCCCTCCACTTT.

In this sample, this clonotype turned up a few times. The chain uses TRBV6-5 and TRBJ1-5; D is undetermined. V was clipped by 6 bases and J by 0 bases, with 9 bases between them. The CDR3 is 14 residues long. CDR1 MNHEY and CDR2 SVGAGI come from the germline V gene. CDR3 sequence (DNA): TGTGCCAGCAGCCGAAAAGGTAGCAATCAGCCCCAGCATTTT. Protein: CASSRKGSNQPQHF.

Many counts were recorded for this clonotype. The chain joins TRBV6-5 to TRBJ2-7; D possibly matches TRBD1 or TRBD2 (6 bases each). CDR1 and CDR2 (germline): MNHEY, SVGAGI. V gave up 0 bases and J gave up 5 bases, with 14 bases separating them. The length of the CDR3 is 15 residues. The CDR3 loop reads CASSYSGTGAHEQYF. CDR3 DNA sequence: TGTGCCAGCAGTTACTCGGGGACGGGGGCCCACGAGCAGTACTTC.

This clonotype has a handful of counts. DNA of the CDR3: TGCAGCGTTAAGACTTTGAGCTCCTACGAGCAGTACTTC. Amino acids: CSVKTLSSYEQYF. V gene TRBV29-1 combines with J gene TRBJ2-7; D is uncertain. V was cut by 5 bases and J by 0 bases, with 11 bases left in between. Germline lookup yields CDR1 SQVTM and CDR2 ANQGSEA. This CDR3 region has 13 residues.

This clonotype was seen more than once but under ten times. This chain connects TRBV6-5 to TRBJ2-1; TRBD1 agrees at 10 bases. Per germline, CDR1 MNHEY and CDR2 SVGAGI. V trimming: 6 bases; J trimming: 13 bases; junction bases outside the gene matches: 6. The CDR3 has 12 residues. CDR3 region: CASRGDRGFQFF. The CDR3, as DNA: TGTGCCAGCAGGGGGGACAGGGGTTTCCAGTTCTTC.